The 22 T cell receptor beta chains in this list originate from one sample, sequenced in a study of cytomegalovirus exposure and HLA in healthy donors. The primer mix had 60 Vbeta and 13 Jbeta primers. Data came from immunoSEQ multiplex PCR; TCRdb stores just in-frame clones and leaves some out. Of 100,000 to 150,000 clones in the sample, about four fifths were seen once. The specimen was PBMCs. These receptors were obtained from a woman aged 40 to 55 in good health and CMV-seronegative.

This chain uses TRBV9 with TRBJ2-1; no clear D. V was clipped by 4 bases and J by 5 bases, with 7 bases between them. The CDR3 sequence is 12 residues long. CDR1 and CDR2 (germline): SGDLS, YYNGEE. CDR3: CASSPQDNEQFF. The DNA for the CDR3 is TGTGCCAGCAGCCCCCAGGACAATGAGCAGTTCTTC.

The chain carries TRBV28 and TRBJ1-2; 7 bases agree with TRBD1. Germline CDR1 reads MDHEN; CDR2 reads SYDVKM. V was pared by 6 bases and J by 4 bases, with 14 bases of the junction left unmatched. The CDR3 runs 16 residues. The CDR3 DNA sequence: TGTGCCAGCAGCGTCGGGGGGGGGACAGCTACCTATGGCTACACCTTC. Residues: CASSVGGGTATYGYTF.

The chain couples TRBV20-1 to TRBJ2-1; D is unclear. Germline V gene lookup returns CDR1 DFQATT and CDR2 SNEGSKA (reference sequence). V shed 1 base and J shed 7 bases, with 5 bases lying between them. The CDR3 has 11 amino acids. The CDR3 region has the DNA TGCAGTGCTAGAGTCTTTAATGAGCAGTTCTTC. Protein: CSARVFNEQFF.

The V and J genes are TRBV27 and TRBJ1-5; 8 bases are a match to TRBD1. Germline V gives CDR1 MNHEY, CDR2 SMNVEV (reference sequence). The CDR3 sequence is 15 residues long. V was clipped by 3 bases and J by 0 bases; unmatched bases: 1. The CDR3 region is CASSFDRGSNQPQHF. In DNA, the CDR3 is TGTGCCAGCAGTTTCGACAGGGGTAGCAATCAGCCCCAGCATTTT.

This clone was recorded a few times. CDR3 sequence reads: CASRKGGGVAHEQYF. The CDR3, as DNA: TGTGCCAGCAGGAAGGGGGGAGGGGTGGCACACGAGCAGTACTTC. The chain is built from TRBV6-1 and TRBJ2-7; D perhaps matches TRBD2 (7 bases). The germline gives CDR1 MNHNS, CDR2 SASEGT. The CDR3 sequence is 15 residues long. V dropped 6 bases and J dropped 5 bases, with 20 bases sitting between them.

This CDR3 reads CAISEMASGNTIYF. CDR3 nucleotide sequence: TGTGCCATCAGTGAGATGGCCTCTGGAAACACCATATATTTT. This chain joins TRBV10-3 and TRBJ1-3; D remains unclear. CDR1 is ENHRY and CDR2 is SYGVKD in the germline V gene. Between the trimmed V and J ends, which lost 2 bases and 0 bases, there was a span of 5 bases. The CDR3 is made up of 14 amino acids.

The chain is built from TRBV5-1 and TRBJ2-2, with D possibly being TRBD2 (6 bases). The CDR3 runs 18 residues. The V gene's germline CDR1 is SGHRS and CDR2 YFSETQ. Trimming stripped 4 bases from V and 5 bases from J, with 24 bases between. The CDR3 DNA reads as TGCGCCAGCAGCCCCCGGGGAGCTAGCGTTGGCAGGACCGGGGAGCTGTTTTTT. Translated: CASSPRGASVGRTGELFF.

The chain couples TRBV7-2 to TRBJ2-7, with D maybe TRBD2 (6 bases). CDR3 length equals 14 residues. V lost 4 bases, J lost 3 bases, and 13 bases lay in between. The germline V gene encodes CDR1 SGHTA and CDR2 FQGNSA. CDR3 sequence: CASSSQIGGYEQYF. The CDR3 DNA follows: TGTGCCAGCAGCTCCCAGATCGGGGGCTACGAGCAGTACTTC.

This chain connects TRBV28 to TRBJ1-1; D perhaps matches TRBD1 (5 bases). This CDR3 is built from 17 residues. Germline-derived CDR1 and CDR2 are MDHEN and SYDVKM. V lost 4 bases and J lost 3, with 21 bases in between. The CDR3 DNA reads TGTGCCAGCAGTTCCCCCTGGACACCCCCACGGGACACTGAAGCTTTCTTT. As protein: CASSSPWTPPRDTEAFF.

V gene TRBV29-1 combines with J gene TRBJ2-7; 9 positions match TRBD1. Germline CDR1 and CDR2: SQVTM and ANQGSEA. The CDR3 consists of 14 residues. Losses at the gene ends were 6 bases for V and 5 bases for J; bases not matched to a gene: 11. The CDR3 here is CSVQGAQGADEQYF. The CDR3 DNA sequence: TGCAGCGTCCAGGGCGCACAGGGGGCAGACGAGCAGTACTTC.

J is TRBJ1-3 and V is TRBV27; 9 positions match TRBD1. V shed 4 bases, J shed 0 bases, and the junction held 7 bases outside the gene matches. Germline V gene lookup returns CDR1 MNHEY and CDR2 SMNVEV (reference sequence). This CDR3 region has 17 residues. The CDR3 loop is CASSSGQGPYSGNTIYF. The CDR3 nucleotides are TGTGCCAGCAGTTCCGGACAGGGGCCCTACTCTGGAAACACCATATATTTT.

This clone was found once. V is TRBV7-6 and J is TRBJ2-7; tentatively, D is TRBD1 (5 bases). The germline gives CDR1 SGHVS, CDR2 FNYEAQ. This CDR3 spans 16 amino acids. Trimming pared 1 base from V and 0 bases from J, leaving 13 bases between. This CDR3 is CASSLGLPGRSYEQYF. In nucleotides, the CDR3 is TGTGCCAGCAGCTTAGGTTTGCCAGGGCGCTCCTACGAGCAGTACTTC.

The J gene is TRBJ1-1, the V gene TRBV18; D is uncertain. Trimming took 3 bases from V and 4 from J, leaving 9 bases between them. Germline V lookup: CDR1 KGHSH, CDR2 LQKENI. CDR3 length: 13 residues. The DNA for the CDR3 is TGTGCCAGCTCACCCGCCCGGGGCACTGAAGCTTTCTTT. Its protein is CASSPARGTEAFF.

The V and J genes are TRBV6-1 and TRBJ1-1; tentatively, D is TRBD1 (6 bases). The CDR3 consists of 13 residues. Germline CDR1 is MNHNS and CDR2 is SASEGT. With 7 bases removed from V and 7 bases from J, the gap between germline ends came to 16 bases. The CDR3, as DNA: TGTGCCAGCAAACGGGGGGCGCAGGGTGAAGCTTTCTTT. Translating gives CASKRGAQGEAFF.

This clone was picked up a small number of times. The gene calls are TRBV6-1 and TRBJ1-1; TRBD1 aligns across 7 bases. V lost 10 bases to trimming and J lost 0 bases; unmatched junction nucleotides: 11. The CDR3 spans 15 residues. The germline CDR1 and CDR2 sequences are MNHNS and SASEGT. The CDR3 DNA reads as TGTGCCATCATAGGGACAGTCCTTTTGAACACTGAAGCTTTCTTT. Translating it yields CAIIGTVLLNTEAFF.

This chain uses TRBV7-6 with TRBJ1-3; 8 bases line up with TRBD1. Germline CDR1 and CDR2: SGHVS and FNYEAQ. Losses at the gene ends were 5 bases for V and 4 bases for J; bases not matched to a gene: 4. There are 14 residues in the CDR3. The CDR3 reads CASSARTGGNTIYF. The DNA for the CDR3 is TGTGCCAGCAGCGCACGGACAGGGGGAAACACCATATATTTT.

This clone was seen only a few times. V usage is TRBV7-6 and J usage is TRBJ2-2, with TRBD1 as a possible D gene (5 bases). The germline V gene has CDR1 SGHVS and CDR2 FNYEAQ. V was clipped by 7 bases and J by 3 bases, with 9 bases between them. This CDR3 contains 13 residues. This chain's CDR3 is CASTQGYTGELFF. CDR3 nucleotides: TGTGCCAGCACTCAGGGTTACACCGGGGAGCTGTTTTTT.

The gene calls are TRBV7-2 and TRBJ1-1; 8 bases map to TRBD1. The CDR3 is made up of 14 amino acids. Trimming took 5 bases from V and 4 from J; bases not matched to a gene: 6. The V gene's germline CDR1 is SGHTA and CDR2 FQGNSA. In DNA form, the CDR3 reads TGTGCCAGCAGCGCCGACAGGGGCCGCACTGAAGCTTTCTTT. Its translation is CASSADRGRTEAFF. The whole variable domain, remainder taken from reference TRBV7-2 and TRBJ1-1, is GAGVSQSPSNKVTEKGKDVELRCDPISGHTALYWYRQSLGQGLEFLIYFQGNSAPDKSGLPSDRFSAERTGGSVSTLTIQRTQQEDSAVYLCASSADRGRTEAFFGQGTRLTVV.

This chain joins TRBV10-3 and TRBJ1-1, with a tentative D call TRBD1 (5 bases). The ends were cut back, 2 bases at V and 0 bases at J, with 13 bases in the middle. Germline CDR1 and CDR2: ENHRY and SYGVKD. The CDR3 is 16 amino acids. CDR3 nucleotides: TGTGCCATCAGTGAGCAACTGACAGTCTTGAACACTGAAGCTTTCTTT. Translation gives CAISEQLTVLNTEAFF.

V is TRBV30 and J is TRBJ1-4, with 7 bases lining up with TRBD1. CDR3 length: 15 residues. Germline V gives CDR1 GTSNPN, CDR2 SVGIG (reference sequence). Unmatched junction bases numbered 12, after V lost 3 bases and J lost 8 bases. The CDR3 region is CAWRQTGVYQEKLFF. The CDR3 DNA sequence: TGTGCCTGGAGGCAAACAGGGGTATATCAAGAAAAACTGTTTTTT.

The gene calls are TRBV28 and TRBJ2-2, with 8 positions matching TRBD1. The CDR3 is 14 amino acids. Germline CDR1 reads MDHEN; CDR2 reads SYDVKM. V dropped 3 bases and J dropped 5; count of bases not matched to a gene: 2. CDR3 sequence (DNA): TGTGCCAGCAGTTTGACAGGGGCTACCGGGGAGCTGTTTTTT. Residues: CASSLTGATGELFF.

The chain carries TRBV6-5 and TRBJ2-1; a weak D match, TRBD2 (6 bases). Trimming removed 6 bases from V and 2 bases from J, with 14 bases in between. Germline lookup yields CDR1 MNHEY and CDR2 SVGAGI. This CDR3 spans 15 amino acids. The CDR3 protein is CASRVGGATYNEQFF. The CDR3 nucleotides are TGTGCCAGCAGGGTGGGCGGGGCGACCTACAATGAGCAGTTCTTC.